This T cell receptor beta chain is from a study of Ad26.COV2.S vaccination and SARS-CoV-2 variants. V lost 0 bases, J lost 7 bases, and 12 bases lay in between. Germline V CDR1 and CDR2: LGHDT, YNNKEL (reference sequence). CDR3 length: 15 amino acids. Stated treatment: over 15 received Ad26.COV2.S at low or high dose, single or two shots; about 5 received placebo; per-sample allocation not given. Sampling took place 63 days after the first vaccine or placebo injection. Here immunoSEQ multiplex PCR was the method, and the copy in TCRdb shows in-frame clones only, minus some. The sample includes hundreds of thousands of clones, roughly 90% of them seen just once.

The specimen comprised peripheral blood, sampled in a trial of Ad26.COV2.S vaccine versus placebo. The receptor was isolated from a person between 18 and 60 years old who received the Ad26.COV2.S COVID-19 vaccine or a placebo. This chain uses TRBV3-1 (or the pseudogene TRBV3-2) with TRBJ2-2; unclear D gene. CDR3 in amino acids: CASSQDFEKDGELFF. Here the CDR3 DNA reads TGTGCCAGCAGCCAAGATTTCGAGAAAGACGGGGAGCTGTTTTTT.